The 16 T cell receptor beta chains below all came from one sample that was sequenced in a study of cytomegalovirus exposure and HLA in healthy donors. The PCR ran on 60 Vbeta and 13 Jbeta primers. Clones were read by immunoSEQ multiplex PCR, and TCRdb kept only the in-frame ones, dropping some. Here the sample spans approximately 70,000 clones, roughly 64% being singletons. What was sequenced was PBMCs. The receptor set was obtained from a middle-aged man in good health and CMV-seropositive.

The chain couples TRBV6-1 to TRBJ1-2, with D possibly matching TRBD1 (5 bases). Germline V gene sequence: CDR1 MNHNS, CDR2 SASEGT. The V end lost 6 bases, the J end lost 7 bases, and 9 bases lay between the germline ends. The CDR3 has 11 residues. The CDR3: CASSQGRGYTF. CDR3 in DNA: TGTGCCAGCAGCCAGGGTCGTGGCTACACCTTC.

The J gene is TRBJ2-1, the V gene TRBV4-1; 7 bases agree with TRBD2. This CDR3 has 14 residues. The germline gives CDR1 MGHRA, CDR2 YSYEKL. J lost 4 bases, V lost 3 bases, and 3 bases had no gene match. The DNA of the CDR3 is TGCGCCAGCAGCCACGAAGCGGGATACAATGAGCAGTTCTTC. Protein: CASSHEAGYNEQFF.

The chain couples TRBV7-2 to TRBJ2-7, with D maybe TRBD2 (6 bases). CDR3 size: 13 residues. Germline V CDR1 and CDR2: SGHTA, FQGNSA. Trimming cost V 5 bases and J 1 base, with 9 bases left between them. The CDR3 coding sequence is TGTGCCAGCAGCCGGGACTCATCCTACGAGCAGTACTTC. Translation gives CASSRDSSYEQYF. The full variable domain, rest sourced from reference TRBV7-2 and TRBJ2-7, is GAGVSQSPSNKVTEKGKDVELRCDPISGHTALYWYRQSLGQGLEFLIYFQGNSAPDKSGLPSDRFSAERTGGSVSTLTIQRTQQEDSAVYLCASSRDSSYEQYFGPGTRLTVT.

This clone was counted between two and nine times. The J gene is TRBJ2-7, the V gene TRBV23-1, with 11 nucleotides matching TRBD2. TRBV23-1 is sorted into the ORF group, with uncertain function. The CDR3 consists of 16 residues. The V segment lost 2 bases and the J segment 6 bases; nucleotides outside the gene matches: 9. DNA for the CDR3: TGCGCCAGCAGTCAAGATAGCGGGGGGGCCGCGGGCGAGCAGTACTTC. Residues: CASSQDSGGAAGEQYF.

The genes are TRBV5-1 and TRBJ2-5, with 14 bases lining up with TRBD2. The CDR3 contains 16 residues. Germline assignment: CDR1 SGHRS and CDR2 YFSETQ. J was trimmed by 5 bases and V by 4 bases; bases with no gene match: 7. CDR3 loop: CASSGTSGGFRETQYF. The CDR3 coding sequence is TGCGCCAGCAGCGGGACTAGCGGGGGTTTTAGGGAGACCCAGTACTTC.

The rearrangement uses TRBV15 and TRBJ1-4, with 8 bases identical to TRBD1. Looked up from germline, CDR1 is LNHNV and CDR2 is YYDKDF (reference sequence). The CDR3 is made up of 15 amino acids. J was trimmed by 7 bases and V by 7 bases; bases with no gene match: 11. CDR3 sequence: CATTAQGAAGEKLFF. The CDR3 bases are TGTGCCACCACCGCCCAGGGGGCAGCTGGTGAAAAACTGTTTTTT.

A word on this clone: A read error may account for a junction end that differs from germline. CDR3 amino acids: CASSRDTYTQYF. Here the CDR3 DNA reads TGTGCCAGCAGCCGAGACACATATACGCAGTATTTT. The J gene is TRBJ2-3, the V gene TRBV7-9; D is ambiguous. Per the germline V gene, CDR1 is SEHNR and CDR2 is FQNEAQ (reference sequence). The CDR3 contains 12 residues.

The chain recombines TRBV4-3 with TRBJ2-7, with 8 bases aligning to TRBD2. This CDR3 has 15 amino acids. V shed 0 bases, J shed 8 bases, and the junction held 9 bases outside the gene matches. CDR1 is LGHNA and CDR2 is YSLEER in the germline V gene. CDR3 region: CASSQDSSGHNQQYF. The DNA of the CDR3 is TGCGCCAGCAGCCAAGATTCTAGCGGGCATAATCAGCAGTACTTC.

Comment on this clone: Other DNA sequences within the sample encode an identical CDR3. Here the CDR3 DNA reads TGCGCCAGCAGCTTGGGACAGGGGGCTTATGGCTACACCTTC. It specifies CASSLGQGAYGYTF. This chain connects TRBV5-1 to TRBJ1-2; 10 bases fit TRBD1. The CDR3 is made up of 14 amino acids. V shed 0 bases, J shed 5 bases, and the junction held 1 base outside the gene matches. Looked up from germline, CDR1 is SGHRS and CDR2 is YFSETQ. Full variable domain (outside the CDR3, taken from reference TRBV5-1 and TRBJ1-2): KAGVTQTPRYLIKTRGQQVTLSCSPISGHRSVSWYQQTPGQGLQFLFEYFSETQRNKGNFPGRFSGRQFSNSRSEMNVSTLELGDSALYLCASSLGQGAYGYTFGSGTRLTVV.

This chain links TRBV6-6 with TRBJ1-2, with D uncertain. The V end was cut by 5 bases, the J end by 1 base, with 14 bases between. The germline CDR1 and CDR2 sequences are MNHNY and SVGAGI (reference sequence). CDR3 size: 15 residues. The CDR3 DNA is TGTGCCAGCAGTACCCCCCCGGGTCTTAACTATGGCTACACCTTC. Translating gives CASSTPPGLNYGYTF.

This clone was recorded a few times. The CDR3 protein is CASSQEGQPNLSYEQYF. Written as DNA, the CDR3 is TGCGCCAGCAGCCAAGAGGGACAGCCGAACCTCTCCTACGAGCAGTACTTC. The chain joins TRBV4-1 to TRBJ2-7; TRBD1 matches 7 bases. The CDR3 contains 17 residues. Germline V gene lookup returns CDR1 MGHRA and CDR2 YSYEKL. J lost 0 bases, V lost 0 bases, and 8 bases had no gene match.

Here the CDR3 DNA reads TGTGCCAGCAGTCCCCTTAGCGGGGGCACAGATACGCAGTATTTT. The encoded protein is CASSPLSGGTDTQYF. The V call is TRBV6-1, the J call TRBJ2-3; 8 nucleotides align to TRBD2. The CDR3 sequence is 15 residues long. In germline, CDR1 is MNHNS, CDR2 SASEGT. Trimming at V came to 5 bases and at J to 1 base, leaving 5 bases not matched to a gene.

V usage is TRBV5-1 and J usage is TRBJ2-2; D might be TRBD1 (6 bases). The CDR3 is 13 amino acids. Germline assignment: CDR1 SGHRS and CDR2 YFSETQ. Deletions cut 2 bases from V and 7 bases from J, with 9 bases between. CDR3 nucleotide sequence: TGCGCCAGCAGCTTTGAGGGGGTCGGGGAGCTGTTTTTT. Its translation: CASSFEGVGELFF.

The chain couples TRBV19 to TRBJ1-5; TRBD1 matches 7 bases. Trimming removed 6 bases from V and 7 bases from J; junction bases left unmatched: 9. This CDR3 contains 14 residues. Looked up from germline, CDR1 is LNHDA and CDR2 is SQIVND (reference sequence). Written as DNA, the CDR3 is TGTGCCAGTAGCCCCACAGGGGTTGACCAGCCCCAGCATTTT. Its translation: CASSPTGVDQPQHF.

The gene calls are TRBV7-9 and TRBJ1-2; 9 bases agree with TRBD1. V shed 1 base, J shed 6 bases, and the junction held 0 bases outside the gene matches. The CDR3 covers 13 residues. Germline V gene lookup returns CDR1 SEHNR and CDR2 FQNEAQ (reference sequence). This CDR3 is CASSLGTGDGYTF. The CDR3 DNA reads TGTGCCAGCAGCTTAGGGACAGGGGATGGCTACACCTTC.

The CDR3 region is CATRGERSTDTQYF. DNA for the CDR3: TGTGCCACCCGGGGGGAGAGAAGCACAGATACGCAGTATTTT. The chain couples TRBV28 to TRBJ2-3, with 7 nucleotides matching TRBD2. Germline V gene lookup returns CDR1 MDHEN and CDR2 SYDVKM. The CDR3 has 14 residues. J gave up 0 bases and V 10 bases, and 7 bases lay outside the gene matches.